These 12 T cell receptor beta chains share one sample of origin, sequenced in a study of technical replicates of blood from a handful of donors. TCRdb's copy holds only in-frame clones and misses some; the assay was immunoSEQ multiplex PCR. The sample consists of 95,000 or so clones, about 95% of them appearing once. The sample consisted of T cells isolated from PBMCs. The receptors come from a human donor in good health.

The rearrangement joins TRBV14 to TRBJ2-3; 11 nucleotides line up with TRBD2. Per the germline V gene, CDR1 is SGHDN and CDR2 is FVKESK. With V trimmed by 5 bases and J by 1 base, 8 bases remained unmatched. This CDR3 is built from 17 residues. As DNA, the CDR3 is TGTGCCAGCAGCACCGGACTAGCGGGCGCTCGCACAGATACGCAGTATTTT. It codes for CASSTGLAGARTDTQYF.

The genes are TRBV11-3 and TRBJ2-5; 9 bases are shared with TRBD2. The length of the CDR3 is 15 residues. Per the germline V gene, CDR1 is SGHNT and CDR2 is YENEEA. Trimming removed 3 bases from V and 6 bases from J; junction bases left unmatched: 8. CDR3 in amino acids: CASSLTSGVGKTQYF. The CDR3 coding sequence is TGTGCCAGCAGCTTGACTAGCGGAGTAGGAAAGACCCAGTACTTC. The full variable domain, in which reference TRBV11-3 and TRBJ2-5 provide the parts outside the CDR3, is EAGVVQSPRYKIIEKKQPVAFWCNPISGHNTLYWYLQNLGQGPELLIRYENEEAVDDSQLPKDRFSAERLKGVDSTLKIQPAELGDSAVYLCASSLTSGVGKTQYFGPGTRLLVL.

The chain combines TRBV19 with TRBJ2-7, with TRBD2 matching 7 bases. J lost 4 bases, V lost 4 bases, and 7 bases had no gene match. The CDR3 contains 14 residues. Germline CDR1 is LNHDA and CDR2 is SQIVND (reference sequence). The chain's CDR3 is CASSSGEGWYEQYF. CDR3 DNA sequence: TGTGCCAGTAGTAGTGGGGAGGGTTGGTACGAGCAGTACTTC. Supplemented by reference TRBV19 and TRBJ2-7, the full variable domain reads DGGITQSPKYLFRKEGQNVTLSCEQNLNHDAMYWYRQDPGQGLRLIYYSQIVNDFQKGDIAEGYSVSREKKESFPLTVTSAQKNPTAFYLCASSSGEGWYEQYFGPGTRLTVT.

CDR3 residues: CASSPNRRLAGTITDTQYF. In DNA form, the CDR3 reads TGCGCCAGCAGCCCCAATCGAAGACTAGCGGGGACGATCACAGATACGCAGTATTTT. This rearrangement joins TRBV5-1 to TRBJ2-3; 11 bases are shared with TRBD2. CDR3 length: 19 residues. V gave up 4 bases and J gave up 2 bases; unmatched junction bases: 15. Germline-derived CDR1 and CDR2 are SGHRS and YFSETQ.

V usage is TRBV4-3 and J usage is TRBJ2-2; 9 bases match TRBD2. The CDR3 spans 17 residues. Germline CDR1 reads LGHNA; CDR2 reads YSLEER. The V and J ends lost 6 bases and 4 bases, in that order; junction bases with no gene match: 12. The CDR3 loop is CASSLGSGRSITGELFF. The CDR3 bases are TGCGCCAGCAGTCTCGGCAGCGGGAGGTCCATCACCGGGGAGCTGTTTTTT.

J is TRBJ1-1 and V is TRBV6-1, with no clear D. The CDR3 sequence is 12 residues long. V gave up 5 bases and J gave up 0 bases, with 4 bases separating them. Per the germline V gene, CDR1 is MNHNS and CDR2 is SASEGT. As DNA, the CDR3 is TGTGCCAGCAGTTTAATGAACACTGAAGCTTTCTTT. It translates to CASSLMNTEAFF.

This chain connects TRBV27 to TRBJ2-1; D not certain. The V end lost 6 bases, the J end lost 0 bases, and 15 bases lay between the germline ends. The CDR3 has 16 residues. The germline CDR1 and CDR2 sequences are MNHEY and SMNVEV (reference sequence). CDR3 in DNA: TGTGCCAGCAGCCCAACTCACTCTCTCTCCTACAATGAGCAGTTCTTC. Encoded protein: CASSPTHSLSYNEQFF.

The CDR3 is CASSLAAGREQYF. The CDR3, as DNA: TGTGCCAGCAGCTTGGCAGCGGGACGCGAGCAGTACTTC. The chain joins TRBV11-2 to TRBJ2-7, with TRBD2 matching 7 bases. V lost 3 bases to trimming and J lost 6 bases; unmatched junction nucleotides: 5. Germline V gives CDR1 SGHAT, CDR2 FQNNGV. The CDR3 runs to 13 residues.

The rearrangement joins TRBV7-8 to TRBJ2-7; 10 bases match TRBD2. The CDR3 runs to 16 residues. Germline CDR1 is SGHVS and CDR2 is FQNEAQ. V lost 2 bases, J lost 4 bases, and 8 bases stayed unmatched. The CDR3 nucleotides read TGTGCCAGCAGCTTAAGCCCTAGCGGGAGTATTTACGAGCAGTACTTC. Residues: CASSLSPSGSIYEQYF. Full variable domain (missing parts from reference TRBV7-8 and TRBJ2-7): GAGVSQSPRYKVAKRGQDVALRCDPISGHVSLFWYQQALGQGPEFLTYFQNEAQLDKSGLPSDRFFAERPEGSVSTLKIQRTQQEDSAVYLCASSLSPSGSIYEQYFGPGTRLTVT.

The chain has TRBV5-4 and TRBJ1-2, with 9 bases lining up with TRBD1. Unmatched junction bases numbered 15, after V lost 0 bases and J lost 6 bases. The CDR3 sequence is 18 residues long. Germline V gene data show CDR1 as SGHNT and CDR2 as YYREEE (reference sequence). As DNA, the CDR3 is TGTGCCAGCAGCTTGGGCGGGACAGGGCTTTTACGCCAAGATGGCTACACCTTC. Its protein product is CASSLGGTGLLRQDGYTF.

This clone was found a few times. This rearrangement joins TRBV14 to TRBJ2-2; D is unresolved. CDR3 size: 15 residues. The germline V gene encodes CDR1 SGHDN and CDR2 FVKESK. V was pared by 1 base and J by 2 bases, with 8 bases between. The CDR3 spells CASSQGQINTGELFF. CDR3 sequence (DNA): TGTGCCAGCAGCCAAGGCCAGATAAACACCGGGGAGCTGTTTTTT. Complete variable domain (other parts from reference TRBV14 and TRBJ2-2): EAGVTQFPSHSVIEKGQTVTLRCDPISGHDNLYWYRRVMGKEIKFLLHFVKESKQDESGMPNNRFLAERTGGTYSTLKVQPAELEDSGVYFCASSQGQINTGELFFGEGSRLTVL.

DNA of the CDR3: TGTGCCACCAGTTCAGAGAGGGGACAGGGTCTATACGAGCAGTACTTC. Encoded protein: CATSSERGQGLYEQYF. This chain joins TRBV15 and TRBJ2-7; 9 bases align to TRBD1. Trimming at V came to 6 bases and at J to 4 bases, leaving 13 bases not matched to a gene. Germline assignment: CDR1 LNHNV and CDR2 YYDKDF (reference sequence). This CDR3 has 16 amino acids. Variable domain in full (rest from reference TRBV15 and TRBJ2-7): DAMVIQNPRYQVTQFGKPVTLSCSQTLNHNVMYWYQQKSSQAPKLLFHYYDKDFNNEADTPDNFQSRRPNTSFCFLDIRSPGLGDTAMYLCATSSERGQGLYEQYFGPGTRLTVT.